This TCR beta chain was documented in a study of blood T cell repertoires in COVID-19. Study details: Both acute and convalescent COVID-19 samples were obtained from the United States, Italy and Spain. PBMCs, B-cell-depleted T cells, or T cells were the source of the cDNA or gDNA that made up the material.

Authors' data handling: For nucleated cells, counts were estimated from reference gene primer amplification. The assay was immunoSEQ multiplex PCR, and TCRdb's table has in-frame clones only and misses some. The V and J calls and clone size are taken from that table; D and trimming were inferred from the DNA. The data contain around 86,000 clones, about 85% of them seen just once; the ten biggest clones take up approximately 13%. The length of the CDR3 is 13 residues. V was cut by 3 bases and J by 2 bases, with 7 bases left in between. The receptor was isolated from a human donor in a cohort sampled during active COVID-19. V usage is TRBV12-3 or TRBV12-4 and J usage is TRBJ1-2; D not certain. The sequencing input was peripheral blood. The DNA of the CDR3 is TGTGCCAGCAGTTTGGGCCGGAACTATGGCTACACCTTC. Amino acids: CASSLGRNYGYTF.